Each of the 8 T cell receptor beta chains below was sequenced from the same sample in a study of blood T cell repertoires in COVID-19. The method was immunoSEQ multiplex PCR; TCRdb's version includes in-frame clones alone and lacks a portion of them. The sample records around 140,000 clones, about three quarters being singletons. The specimen was peripheral blood. These receptors originate from a woman aged 50 to 60 with active or convalescent COVID-19.

The chain has TRBV19 and TRBJ2-1, with TRBD2 matching 7 bases. Germline V CDR1 and CDR2: LNHDA, SQIVND (reference sequence). Losses at the gene ends were 2 bases for V and 5 bases for J; bases not matched to a gene: 6. The CDR3 is 15 amino acids. In nucleotides, the CDR3 is TGTGCCAGTAGTATAATGGCGGGAGAGCACAATGAGCAGTTCTTC. It translates to CASSIMAGEHNEQFF. The entire variable domain, with the rest obtained from reference TRBV19 and TRBJ2-1, is as follows: DGGITQSPKYLFRKEGQNVTLSCEQNLNHDAMYWYRQDPGQGLRLIYYSQIVNDFQKGDIAEGYSVSREKKESFPLTVTSAQKNPTAFYLCASSIMAGEHNEQFFGPGTRLTVL.

V gene TRBV4-2 combines with J gene TRBJ1-1; TRBD1 is a possible D gene (5 bases). V lost 1 base and J lost 4, with 13 bases in between. The V gene's germline CDR1 is LGHNA and CDR2 YNFKEQ. The CDR3 covers 15 residues. As DNA, the CDR3 is TGTGCCAGCAGCCAAGCAGGCGGGGGGAGCACTGAAGCTTTCTTT. Amino acids: CASSQAGGGSTEAFF.

V is TRBV7-9 and J is TRBJ1-5; 7 bases are shared with TRBD1. The germline gives CDR1 SEHNR, CDR2 FQNEAQ (reference sequence). The junction had 7 bases not matched to a gene; V was cut back by 5 bases and J by 0 bases. The CDR3 has 16 amino acids. This CDR3 is CASSDGQAFSNQPQHF. The CDR3 bases are TGTGCCAGCAGCGACGGACAGGCTTTTAGCAATCAGCCCCAGCATTTT. Filled out from reference TRBV7-9 and TRBJ1-5, the complete variable domain reads DTGVSQNPRHKITKRGQNVTFRCDPISEHNRLYWYRQTLGQGPEFLTYFQNEAQLEKSRLLSDRFSAERPKGSFSTLEIQRTEQGDSAMYLCASSDGQAFSNQPQHFGDGTRLSIL.

With respect to this clone: The junction and the germline gene differ at one end; a read error may be behind it. This sequence joins TRBV27 and TRBJ2-4, with 11 bases that match TRBD1. The CDR3 extends over 13 amino acids. From germline, CDR1 is MNHEY and CDR2 SMNVEV (reference sequence). Here the CDR3 reads CASSSPPGQGEFF. CDR3 DNA sequence: TGTGCCAGCAGTTCACCACCGGGACAGGGGGAGTTCTTC.

V gene TRBV7-2 combines with J gene TRBJ1-5, with 9 bases fitting TRBD1. Germline V gene sequence: CDR1 SGHTA, CDR2 FQGNSA. J was trimmed by 6 bases and V by 5 bases; bases with no gene match: 5. CDR3 length: 14 residues. CDR3 coding DNA: TGTGCCAGCAGCCCAACAGGGGGCGGTCAGCCCCAGCATTTT. It yields the protein CASSPTGGGQPQHF.

Only one count was recorded for this clone. V usage is TRBV15 and J usage is TRBJ2-1, with 10 bases that match TRBD2. This CDR3 spans 14 amino acids. Germline lookup yields CDR1 LNHNV and CDR2 YYDKDF (reference sequence). With V trimmed by 8 bases and J by 7 bases, 8 bases remained unmatched. CDR3 DNA sequence: TGTGCCACCCACTCTAGCGGGAGAGGGAATGAGCAGTTCTTC. Its translation is CATHSSGRGNEQFF.

Only one count was recorded for this clone. The genes are TRBV5-1 and TRBJ1-1; a possible D gene is TRBD1 (6 bases). The ends were cut back, 1 base at V and 1 base at J, with 20 bases in the middle. The CDR3 length is 18 residues. The germline gives CDR1 SGHRS, CDR2 YFSETQ. The CDR3 DNA follows: TGCGCCAGCAGCTTGTGGCCGGGACAAGGCCTCAGGAACACTGAAGCTTTCTTT. It encodes CASSLWPGQGLRNTEAFF.

This clone has only a few counts. The V gene is TRBV6-6, the J gene TRBJ1-1, with D uncertain. CDR1 and CDR2 from the germline V gene are MNHNY and SVGAGI (reference sequence). The CDR3 totals 15 residues. The V end lost 6 bases, the J end lost 1 base, and 15 bases lay between the germline ends. CDR3 amino acids: CASRYPLAQNTEAFF. In DNA form, the CDR3 reads TGTGCCAGCAGATACCCCCTAGCCCAGAACACTGAAGCTTTCTTT.